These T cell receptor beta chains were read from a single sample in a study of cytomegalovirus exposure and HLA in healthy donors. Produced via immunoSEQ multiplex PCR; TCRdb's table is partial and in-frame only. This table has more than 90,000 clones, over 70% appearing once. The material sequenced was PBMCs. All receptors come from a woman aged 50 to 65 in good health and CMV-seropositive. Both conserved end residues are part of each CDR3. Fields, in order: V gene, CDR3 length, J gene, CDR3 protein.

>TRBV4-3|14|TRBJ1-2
CASSQDPRTGGYTF
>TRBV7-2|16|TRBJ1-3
CASSLGGGAFGNTIYF
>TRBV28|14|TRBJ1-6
CASTGQLTNSPLHF
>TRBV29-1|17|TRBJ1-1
CSVAAGTGGAMNTEAFF
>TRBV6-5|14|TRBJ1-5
CASRDRVGGEPQHF
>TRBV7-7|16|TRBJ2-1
CASSLVFRTSYNEQFF
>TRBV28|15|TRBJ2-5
CASSSRTERRETQYF
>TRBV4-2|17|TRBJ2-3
CASSQESTYASTDTQYF
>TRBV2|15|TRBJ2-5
CASSPQRGVAETQYF
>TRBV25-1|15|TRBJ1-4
CASSDHTGGNEKLFF
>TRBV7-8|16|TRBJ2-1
CASSPRLAGGNNEQFF
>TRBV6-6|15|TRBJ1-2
CASSTTGTGIYGYTF
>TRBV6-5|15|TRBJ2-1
CASSPGTSGRNEQFF
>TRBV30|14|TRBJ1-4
CAWSDGTGNEKLFF
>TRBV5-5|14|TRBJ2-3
CASSRLQGKDTQYF
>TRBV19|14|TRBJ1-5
CASNQPGGGQPQHF
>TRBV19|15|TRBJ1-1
CASSNNLGGNTEAFF
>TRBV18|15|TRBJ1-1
CASYLGMTRGTEAFF
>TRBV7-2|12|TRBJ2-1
CASSLGADEQFF
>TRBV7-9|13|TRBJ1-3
CASTTGAGNTIYF
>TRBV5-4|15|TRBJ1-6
CASSLWSADNSPLHF
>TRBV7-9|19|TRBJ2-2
CASSFPHLGQGANTGELFF
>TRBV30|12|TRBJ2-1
CAWSEMATEQFF
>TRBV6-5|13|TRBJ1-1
CASQQGTNTEAFF
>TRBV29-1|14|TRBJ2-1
CSVTPLAAYNEQFF
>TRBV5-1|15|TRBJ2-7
CASSFGTGSSYEQYF
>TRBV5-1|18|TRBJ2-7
CASSLGLAGGPLAYEQYF
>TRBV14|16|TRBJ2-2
CASSQEGSIRTGELFF
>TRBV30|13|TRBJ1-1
CAWKRTPNTEAFF
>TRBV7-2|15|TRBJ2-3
CASSYRTGGSDTQYF
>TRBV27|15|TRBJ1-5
CASSRLGAGNQPQHF
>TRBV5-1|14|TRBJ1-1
CASSSVGVNTEAFF
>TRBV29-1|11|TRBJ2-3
CSVDSTDTQYF
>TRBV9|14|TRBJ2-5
CASSEGQGGETQYF
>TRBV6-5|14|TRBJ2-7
CASSNRGSSYEQYF
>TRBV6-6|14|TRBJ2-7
CASRGSKEGGEQYF
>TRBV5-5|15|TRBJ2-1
CASSPGQTPYNEQFF
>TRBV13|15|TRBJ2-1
CASSYRQSSYNEQFF
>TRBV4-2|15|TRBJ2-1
CASSPTGTSYNEQFF
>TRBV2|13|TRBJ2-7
CASTKDRSYEQYF
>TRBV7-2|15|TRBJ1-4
CASSVQGATNEKLFF
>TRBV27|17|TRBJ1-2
CASSPDRGSASNYGYTF
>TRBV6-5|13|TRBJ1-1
CASSSGQGGGAFF
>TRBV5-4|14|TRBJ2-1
CASSLTGTNNEQFF
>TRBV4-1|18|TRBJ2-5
CASSQRDTSGALQETQYF
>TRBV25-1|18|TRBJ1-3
CASSEWGTGLHSGNTIYF
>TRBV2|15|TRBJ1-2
CASSASGQGGSGYTF